Following are 15 T cell receptor beta chains from one sample sequenced in a study of glioma-infiltrating T cells after dendritic cell vaccination. Produced via immunoSEQ multiplex PCR; TCRdb's table is partial and in-frame only. The sample includes 90,000 to 95,000 clones, about 81% seen only once; the top ten take less than 2.5%. Time point specified: after dendritic cell vaccination, including at tumor progression/relapse. The sequencing here drew on blood, taken after dendritic cell vaccination. These receptors all stem from a human donor with glioblastoma.

The chain carries TRBV6-1 and TRBJ2-7; D may be TRBD2 (6 bases). This CDR3 has 14 amino acids. Per the germline V gene, CDR1 is MNHNS and CDR2 is SASEGT. Trimming took off 4 bases at V and 3 bases at J, with 13 bases between the two ends. This CDR3 is CASSVASAHYEQYV. The CDR3, as DNA: TGTGCCAGCAGTGTGGCTAGCGCCCACTACGAGCAGTACGTC.

The J gene is TRBJ2-5, the V gene TRBV19, with 16 bases fitting TRBD2. Germline V gene sequence: CDR1 LNHDA, CDR2 SQIVND (reference sequence). The junction had 5 bases not matched to a gene; V was cut back by 6 bases and J by 4 bases. The CDR3 runs 16 residues. The CDR3 sequence: CASSRGTSGRGETQYF. In DNA, the CDR3 is TGTGCCAGTAGCCGAGGGACTAGCGGGAGGGGAGAGACCCAGTACTTC.

J is TRBJ2-1 and V is TRBV5-1; maybe TRBD2 (6 bases). The CDR3 runs to 14 residues. Trimming stripped 6 bases from V and 2 bases from J, with 12 bases between. Germline V gene lookup returns CDR1 SGHRS and CDR2 YFSETQ. The CDR3 coding sequence is TGCGCCAGCAACGAAGCGGGTACCTACAATGAGCAGTTCTTC. It yields the protein CASNEAGTYNEQFF.

This clone was detected only once. The chain combines TRBV15 with TRBJ1-3; 7 bases are a match to TRBD1. Germline CDR1 is LNHNV and CDR2 is YYDKDF (reference sequence). V lost 0 bases, J lost 4 bases, and 6 bases stayed unmatched. The CDR3 length is 16 residues. As DNA, the CDR3 is TGTGCCACCAGCAGAGATCCCTCAGGGGGAGGAAACACCATATATTTT. As protein: CATSRDPSGGGNTIYF. The complete variable domain, with remaining parts taken from reference TRBV15 and TRBJ1-3, reads DAMVIQNPRYQVTQFGKPVTLSCSQTLNHNVMYWYQQKSSQAPKLLFHYYDKDFNNEADTPDNFQSRRPNTSFCFLDIRSPGLGDTAMYLCATSRDPSGGGNTIYFGEGSWLTVV.

The rearrangement uses TRBV29-1 and TRBJ2-3, with 9 bases matching TRBD1. The CDR3 is 14 amino acids. Germline V lookup: CDR1 SQVTM, CDR2 ANQGSEA. As DNA, the CDR3 is TGCAGTCACCATACTCGACAGGGGGAGGATACGCAGTATTTT. Translating it yields CSHHTRQGEDTQYF.

The rearrangement joins TRBV18 to TRBJ2-5, with 8 bases identical to TRBD2. This CDR3 contains 15 residues. With V trimmed by 2 bases and J by 2 bases, 4 bases remained unmatched. The germline V gene encodes CDR1 KGHSH and CDR2 LQKENI. CDR3 sequence reads: CASSPSASGQETQYF. The CDR3 nucleotides are TGTGCCAGCTCACCATCGGCTAGCGGGCAAGAGACCCAGTACTTC.

The gene calls are TRBV11-2 and TRBJ1-5; 9 positions match TRBD1. CDR3 length: 15 amino acids. CDR1 and CDR2 (germline): SGHAT, FQNNGV. The V segment lost 5 bases and the J segment 4 bases; nucleotides outside the gene matches: 6. CDR3 amino acids: CASSPGQGMNQPQHF. For the CDR3, the DNA is TGTGCCAGCAGCCCGGGACAGGGTATGAATCAGCCCCAGCATTTT.

The CDR3 region is CSVTVGGAADTQYF. Here the CDR3 DNA reads TGCAGCGTGACCGTCGGGGGGGCCGCAGATACGCAGTATTTT. This rearrangement joins TRBV29-1 to TRBJ2-3; 8 bases fit TRBD2. CDR3 length: 14 amino acids. The germline V gene has CDR1 SQVTM and CDR2 ANQGSEA. Trimming at V came to 6 bases and at J to 4 bases, leaving 9 bases not matched to a gene.

A few counts support this clone. The CDR3 coding sequence is TGTGCCAGCAGCCAAGACCTCTTCGCGGGCCTAGGAGCAACCTACAATGAGCAGTTCTTC. Its protein product is CASSQDLFAGLGATYNEQFF. This chain connects TRBV4-2 to TRBJ2-1; D is possibly TRBD2 (5 bases). V was trimmed by 0 bases and J by 2 bases, leaving 23 bases between them. The CDR3 has 20 residues. Germline CDR1 LGHNA, CDR2 YNFKEQ.

V is TRBV15 and J is TRBJ2-5, with D possibly being TRBD2 (6 bases). This CDR3 has 16 residues. Between the trimmed V and J ends, which lost 0 bases and 5 bases, there was a span of 16 bases. Germline V gene data show CDR1 as LNHNV and CDR2 as YYDKDF (reference sequence). CDR3 region: CATSRDRMGGPETQYF. The CDR3 DNA reads as TGTGCCACCAGCAGAGATCGTATGGGGGGACCGGAGACCCAGTACTTC.

The chain carries TRBV2 and TRBJ1-2; D is possibly TRBD1 (5 bases). Germline CDR1 reads SNHLY; CDR2 reads FYNNEI. V was trimmed by 5 bases and J by 2 bases, leaving 9 bases between them. This CDR3 comprises 13 residues. CDR3: CASSPDKNYGYTF. For the CDR3, the DNA is TGTGCCAGCAGTCCGGACAAGAACTATGGCTACACCTTC.

The V gene is TRBV7-9, the J gene TRBJ2-5, with D perhaps matching TRBD2 (7 bases). CDR1 is SEHNR, CDR2 FQNEAQ, per germline (reference sequence). The V gene lost 1 base and the J gene lost 5 bases, with 17 bases spanning the gap. The CDR3 has 16 amino acids. The CDR3 protein is CASSLGPRGALETQYF. CDR3 DNA: TGTGCCAGCAGCTTAGGCCCCCGGGGGGCTTTGGAGACCCAGTACTTC.

V gene TRBV9 combines with J gene TRBJ2-2, with 8 positions matching TRBD2. V lost 0 bases to trimming and J lost 1 base; unmatched junction nucleotides: 2. Germline V gene lookup returns CDR1 SGDLS and CDR2 YYNGEE. CDR3 length: 16 residues. The CDR3 sequence: CASSVALAGNTGELFF. The CDR3 coding sequence is TGTGCCAGCAGCGTAGCGCTAGCGGGGAACACCGGGGAGCTGTTTTTT.

This clone was counted a single time. The chain's CDR3 is CASRRTGTLNTEAFF. Here the CDR3 DNA reads TGTGCCAGCCGTCGAACCGGGACATTGAACACTGAAGCTTTCTTT. This chain joins TRBV5-5 and TRBJ1-1; possibly TRBD1 for D (6 bases). The CDR3 extends over 15 amino acids. Trimming removed 7 bases from V and 0 bases from J, with 16 bases in between. The germline CDR1 and CDR2 sequences are SGHKS and YYEKEE (reference sequence).

The chain employs TRBV4-2 and TRBJ2-3, with D possibly being TRBD2 (5 bases). The CDR3 runs to 15 residues. Germline V gives CDR1 LGHNA, CDR2 YNFKEQ. Trimming took 0 bases from V and 0 from J, leaving 7 bases between them. CDR3 in amino acids: CASSQESGSTDTQYF. Here the CDR3 DNA reads TGTGCCAGCAGCCAAGAGAGCGGTAGCACAGATACGCAGTATTTT.